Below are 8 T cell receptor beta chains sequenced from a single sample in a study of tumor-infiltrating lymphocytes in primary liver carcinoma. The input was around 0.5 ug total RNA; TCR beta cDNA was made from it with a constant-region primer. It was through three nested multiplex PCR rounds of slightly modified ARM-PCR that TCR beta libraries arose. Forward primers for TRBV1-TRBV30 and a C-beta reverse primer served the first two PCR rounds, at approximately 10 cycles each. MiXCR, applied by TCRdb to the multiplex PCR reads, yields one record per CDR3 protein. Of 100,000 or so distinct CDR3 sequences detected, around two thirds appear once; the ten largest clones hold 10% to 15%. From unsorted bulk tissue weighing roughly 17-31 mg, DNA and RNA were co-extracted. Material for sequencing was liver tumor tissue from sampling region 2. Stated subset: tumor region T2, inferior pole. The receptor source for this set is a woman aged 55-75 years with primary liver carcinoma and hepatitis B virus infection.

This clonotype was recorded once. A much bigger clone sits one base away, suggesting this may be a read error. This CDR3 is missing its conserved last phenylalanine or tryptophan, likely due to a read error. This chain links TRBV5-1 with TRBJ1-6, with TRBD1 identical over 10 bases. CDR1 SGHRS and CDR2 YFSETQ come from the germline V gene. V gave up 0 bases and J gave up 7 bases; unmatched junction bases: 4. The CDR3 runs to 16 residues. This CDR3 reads CASSLGDRGGNSPLHL. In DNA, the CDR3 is TGCGCCAGCAGCTTGGGGGACAGGGGAGGAAATTCACCCCTCCACCTT.

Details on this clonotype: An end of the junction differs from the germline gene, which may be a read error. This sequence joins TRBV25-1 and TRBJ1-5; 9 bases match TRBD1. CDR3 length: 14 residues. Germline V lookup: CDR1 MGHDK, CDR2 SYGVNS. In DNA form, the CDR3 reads TGTACCAGCAGTGGACAGGGGACGTACCAGCCCCAGCATTTT. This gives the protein CTSSGQGTYQPQHF.

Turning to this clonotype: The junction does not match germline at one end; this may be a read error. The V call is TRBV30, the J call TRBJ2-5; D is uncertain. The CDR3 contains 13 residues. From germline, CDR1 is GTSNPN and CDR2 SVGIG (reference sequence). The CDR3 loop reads CAWRFADHQTQYF. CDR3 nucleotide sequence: TGTGCCTGGAGGTTTGCGGACCACCAGACCCAATACTTC.

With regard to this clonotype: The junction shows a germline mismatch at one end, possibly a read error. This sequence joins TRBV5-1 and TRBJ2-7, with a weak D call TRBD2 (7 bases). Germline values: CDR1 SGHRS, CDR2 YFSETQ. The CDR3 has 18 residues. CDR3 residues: CASSFNAVGRGRAYEQYF. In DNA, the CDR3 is TGCGCCAGCAGCTTCAACGCCGTAGGGAGGGGGAGGGCCTACGAGCAGTATTTC.

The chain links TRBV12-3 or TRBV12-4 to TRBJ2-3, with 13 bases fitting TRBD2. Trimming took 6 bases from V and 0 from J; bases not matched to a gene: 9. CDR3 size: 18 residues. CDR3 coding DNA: TGTGCCAGCAGGCATGGAACTAGCGGGAGGGGGAGCACAGATACGCAGTATTTT. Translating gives CASRHGTSGRGSTDTQYF.

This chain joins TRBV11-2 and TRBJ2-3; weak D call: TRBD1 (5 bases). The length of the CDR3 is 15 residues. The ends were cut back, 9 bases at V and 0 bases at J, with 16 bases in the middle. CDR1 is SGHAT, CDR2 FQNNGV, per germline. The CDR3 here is CASRTTASSTDTQYF. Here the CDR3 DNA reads TGTGCCAGTAGGACAACGGCGTCTAGCACAGATACGCAGTATTTT.

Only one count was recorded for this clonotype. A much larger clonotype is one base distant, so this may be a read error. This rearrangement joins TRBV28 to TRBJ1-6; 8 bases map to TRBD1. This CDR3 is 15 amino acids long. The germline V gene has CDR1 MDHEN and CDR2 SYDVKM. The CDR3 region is CASSSKDRETSPLNF. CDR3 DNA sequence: TGTGCCAGCAGTTCTAAGGACAGGGAAACATCACCCCTCAACTTT.

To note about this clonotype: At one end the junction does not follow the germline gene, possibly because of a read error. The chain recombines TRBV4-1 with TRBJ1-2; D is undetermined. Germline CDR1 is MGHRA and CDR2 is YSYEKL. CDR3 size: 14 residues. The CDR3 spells CASSQDSVLYGCTF. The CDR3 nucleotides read TGCGCCAGCAGCCAAGACAGTGTACTTTATGGCTGCACCTTC.